One sample yielded the 14 T cell receptor beta chains listed below, sequenced in a study of blood T cell repertoires in COVID-19. The method was immunoSEQ multiplex PCR; TCRdb's version includes in-frame clones alone and lacks a portion of them. The sample holds some 200,000 clones, roughly nine tenths seen once. Sequencing was done on a sample of PBMCs or T cells enriched from blood (not recorded which). These receptors were taken from a woman aged 25 to 45 who had recovered from COVID-19.

This clone was recorded only once. The genes are TRBV12-3 or TRBV12-4 and TRBJ1-1; maybe TRBD1 (5 bases). Trimming took 5 bases from V and 3 from J, leaving 10 bases between them. The CDR3 contains 13 residues. CDR3 sequence reads: CASSADSDTEAFF. The CDR3 DNA is TGTGCCAGCAGTGCTGACAGTGACACTGAAGCTTTCTTT.

V and J are TRBV15 and TRBJ1-5; the match to TRBD1 covers 9 bases. Losses at the gene ends were 0 bases for V and 7 bases for J; bases not matched to a gene: 4. The CDR3 extends over 15 amino acids. Germline CDR1 and CDR2: LNHNV and YYDKDF (reference sequence). The CDR3 sequence: CATSREQGARQPQHF. CDR3 DNA: TGTGCCACCAGCAGAGAACAGGGGGCTCGGCAGCCCCAGCATTTT.

The CDR3 loop is CASSLMEGAGELFF. For the CDR3, the DNA is TGTGCCAGCAGCTTAATGGAGGGTGCCGGGGAGCTGTTTTTT. This sequence joins TRBV7-8 and TRBJ2-2; possibly TRBD2 for D (6 bases). The CDR3 is made up of 14 amino acids. V was trimmed by 2 bases and J by 6 bases, leaving 10 bases between them. Germline loops: CDR1 SGHVS, CDR2 FQNEAQ.

This clone was detected once. The chain joins TRBV28 to TRBJ1-5; no clear D gene. V dropped 3 bases and J dropped 6 bases, with 6 bases sitting between them. CDR1 is MDHEN and CDR2 is SYDVKM in the germline V gene. This CDR3 has 12 amino acids. The CDR3 protein is CASSFVVQPQHF. In DNA, the CDR3 is TGTGCCAGCAGTTTCGTAGTTCAGCCCCAGCATTTT.

V gene TRBV19 combines with J gene TRBJ2-7, with D maybe TRBD2 (6 bases). Trimming shortened V by 4 bases and J by 0 bases, and 19 bases separated the two germline ends. Germline V CDR1 and CDR2: LNHDA, SQIVND (reference sequence). This CDR3 comprises 17 residues. The CDR3 nucleotides read TGTGCCAGTAGTAGAGGCGTCGGGGGACTGAGCTCCTACGAGCAGTACTTC. This sequence encodes CASSRGVGGLSSYEQYF. The complete variable domain, with remaining parts taken from reference TRBV19 and TRBJ2-7, reads DGGITQSPKYLFRKEGQNVTLSCEQNLNHDAMYWYRQDPGQGLRLIYYSQIVNDFQKGDIAEGYSVSREKKESFPLTVTSAQKNPTAFYLCASSRGVGGLSSYEQYFGPGTRLTVT.

The chain has TRBV30 and TRBJ2-4; TRBD1 matches 8 bases. The CDR3 loop spans 12 amino acids. After removal of 5 bases from V and 8 bases from J, the junction contained 5 bases not matched to a gene. Germline V gene lookup returns CDR1 GTSNPN and CDR2 SVGIG (reference sequence). The CDR3 bases are TGTGCCTGGGCGGAGGACAGGGACATTCAGTACTTC. It yields the protein CAWAEDRDIQYF. Full variable domain (missing parts from reference TRBV30 and TRBJ2-4): SQTIHQWPATLVQPVGSPLSLECTVEGTSNPNLYWYRQAAGRGLQLLFYSVGIGQISSEVPQNLSASRPQDRQFILSSKKLLLSDSGFYLCAWAEDRDIQYFGAGTRLSVL.

The genes are TRBV27 and TRBJ1-2; 9 bases map to TRBD1. Germline trimming cut 6 bases from V and 1 base from J; bases unmatched to any gene: 6. CDR1 is MNHEY, CDR2 SMNVEV, per germline (reference sequence). This CDR3 contains 15 residues. In DNA, the CDR3 is TGTGCCAGCAGAACAGGGGGCGTTGGTAACTATGGCTACACCTTC. This gives the protein CASRTGGVGNYGYTF.

The gene calls are TRBV11-3 and TRBJ1-3; D gene unclear. The germline V gene encodes CDR1 SGHNT and CDR2 YENEEA. This CDR3 spans 13 amino acids. V gave up 4 bases and J gave up 0 bases, with 4 bases separating them. The CDR3 is CASSYSSGNTIYF. The CDR3 nucleotides read TGTGCCAGCAGCTATAGCTCTGGAAACACCATATATTTT.

Comment on this clone: The conserved closing phenylalanine or tryptophan is absent in this CDR3, likely reflecting a read error. The limits of the CDR3 on the DNA are not certain, so only TCRdb's listed CDR3 is given. This chain links TRBV29-1 with TRBJ1-1; TRBD1 is taken as the D call from the table, unchecked against the DNA. The CDR3 has 9 amino acids, counting both end residues. CDR1 and CDR2 (germline): SQVTM, ANQGSEA. The CDR3 spells CSVEKTVIV.

This clone was found once. The V gene is TRBV28, the J gene TRBJ1-5, with 7 bases aligning to TRBD1. This CDR3 has 15 residues. CDR1 and CDR2 (germline): MDHEN, SYDVKM. Trimming removed 7 bases from V and 6 bases from J; junction bases left unmatched: 12. CDR3 coding DNA: TGTGCCAGCAATCGAGGGACAGCGCCCAGTCAGCCCCAGCATTTT. Residues: CASNRGTAPSQPQHF.

The chain has TRBV25-1 and TRBJ2-1; 11 bases are a match to TRBD2. Germline V CDR1 and CDR2: MGHDK, SYGVNS. Trimming at V came to 8 bases and at J to 4 bases, leaving 7 bases not matched to a gene. The CDR3 runs 15 residues. As DNA, the CDR3 is TGTGCCAGCTCCGGGACTAGCGGAGGATACAATGAGCAGTTCTTC. The encoded protein is CASSGTSGGYNEQFF.

The rearrangement uses TRBV6-5 and TRBJ2-2; maybe TRBD2 (6 bases). The V and J ends lost 2 bases and 6 bases respectively, with 10 bases between them. Per germline, CDR1 MNHEY and CDR2 SVGAGI. The CDR3 length is 14 residues. The CDR3 sequence is CASSYEGDSGELFF. CDR3 bases: TGTGCCAGCAGTTACGAAGGGGACTCCGGGGAGCTGTTTTTT.

The chain recombines TRBV27 with TRBJ1-1; 11 bases fit TRBD1. CDR3 length equals 15 residues. After removal of 4 bases from V and 1 base from J, the junction contained 2 bases not matched to a gene. Germline V gives CDR1 MNHEY, CDR2 SMNVEV (reference sequence). The DNA of the CDR3 is TGTGCCAGCAGTTCGGGGACAGGGGGGAACACTGAAGCTTTCTTT. It translates to CASSSGTGGNTEAFF.

The V gene is TRBV19, the J gene TRBJ1-3; maybe TRBD1 (5 bases). Looked up from germline, CDR1 is LNHDA and CDR2 is SQIVND (reference sequence). The CDR3 extends over 13 amino acids. V lost 8 bases to trimming and J lost 4 bases, with 12 bases between them. CDR3 residues: CASQTVVGNTIYF. The CDR3 region has the DNA TGTGCCAGTCAGACAGTAGTCGGAAACACCATATATTTT.